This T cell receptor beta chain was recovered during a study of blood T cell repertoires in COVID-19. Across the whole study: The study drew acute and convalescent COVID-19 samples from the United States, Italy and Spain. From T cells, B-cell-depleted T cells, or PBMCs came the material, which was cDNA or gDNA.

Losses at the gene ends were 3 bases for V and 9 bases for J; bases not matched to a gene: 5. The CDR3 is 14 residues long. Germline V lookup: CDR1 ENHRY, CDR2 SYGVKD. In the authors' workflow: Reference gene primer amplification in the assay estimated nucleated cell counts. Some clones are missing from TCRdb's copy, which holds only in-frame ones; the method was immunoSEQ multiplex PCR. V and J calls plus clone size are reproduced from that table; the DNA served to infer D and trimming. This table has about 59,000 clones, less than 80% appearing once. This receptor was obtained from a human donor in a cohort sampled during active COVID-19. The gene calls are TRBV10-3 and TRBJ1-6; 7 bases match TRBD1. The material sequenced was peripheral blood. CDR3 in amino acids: CAISEGQVRSPLHF. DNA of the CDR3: TGTGCCATCAGTGAAGGACAGGTTCGTTCACCCCTCCACTTT.